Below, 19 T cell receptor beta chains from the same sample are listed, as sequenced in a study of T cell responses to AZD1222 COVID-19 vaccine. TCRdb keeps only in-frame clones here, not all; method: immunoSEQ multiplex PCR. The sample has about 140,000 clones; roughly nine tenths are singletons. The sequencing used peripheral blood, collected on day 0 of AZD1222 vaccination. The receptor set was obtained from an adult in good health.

In DNA form, the CDR3 reads TGTGCCACCAGCAGAGATCGGGGCACAGCGGGGCCCCAGCATTTT. Amino acid sequence: CATSRDRGTAGPQHF. This chain links TRBV15 with TRBJ1-5; a possible D gene is TRBD1 (5 bases). Germline CDR1 LNHNV, CDR2 YYDKDF (reference sequence). V was pared by 0 bases and J by 9 bases, with 15 bases between. The CDR3 is 15 residues long. The whole variable domain, remainder taken from reference TRBV15 and TRBJ1-5, is DAMVIQNPRYQVTQFGKPVTLSCSQTLNHNVMYWYQQKSSQAPKLLFHYYDKDFNNEADTPDNFQSRRPNTSFCFLDIRSPGLGDTAMYLCATSRDRGTAGPQHFGDGTRLSIL.

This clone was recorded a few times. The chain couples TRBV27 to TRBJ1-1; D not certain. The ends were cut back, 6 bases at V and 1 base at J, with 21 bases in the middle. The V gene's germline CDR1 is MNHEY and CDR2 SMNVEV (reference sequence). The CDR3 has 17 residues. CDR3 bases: TGTGCCAGCAGAAGGTGGGTAGATGGAAAGTGGAACACTGAAGCTTTCTTT. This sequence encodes CASRRWVDGKWNTEAFF.

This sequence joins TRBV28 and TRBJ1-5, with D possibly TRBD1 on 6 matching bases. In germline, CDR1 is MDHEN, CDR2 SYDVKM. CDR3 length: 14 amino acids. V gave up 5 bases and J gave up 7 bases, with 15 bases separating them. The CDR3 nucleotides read TGTGCCAGCAGTATTACAGGGTTCGACCAGCCCCAGCATTTT. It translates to CASSITGFDQPQHF.

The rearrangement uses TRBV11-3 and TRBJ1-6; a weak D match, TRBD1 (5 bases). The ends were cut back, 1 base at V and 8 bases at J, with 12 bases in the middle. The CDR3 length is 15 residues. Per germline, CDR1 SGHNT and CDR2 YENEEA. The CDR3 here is CASSLGPSQDSPLHF. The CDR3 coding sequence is TGTGCCAGCAGCTTAGGACCTTCACAGGATTCACCCCTCCACTTT.

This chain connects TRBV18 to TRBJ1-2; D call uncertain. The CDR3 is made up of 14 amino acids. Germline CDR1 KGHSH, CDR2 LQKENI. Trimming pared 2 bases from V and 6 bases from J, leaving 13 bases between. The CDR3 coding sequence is TGTGCCAGCTCACCAGAAGTCGGGGTCGATGGCTACACCTTC. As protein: CASSPEVGVDGYTF.

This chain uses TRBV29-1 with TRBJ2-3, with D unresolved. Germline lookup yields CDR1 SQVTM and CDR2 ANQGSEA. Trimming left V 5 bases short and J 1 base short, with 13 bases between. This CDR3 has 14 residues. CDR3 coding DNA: TGCAGCGTTTCGATAGTGACTGGCACAGATACGCAGTATTTT. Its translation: CSVSIVTGTDTQYF.

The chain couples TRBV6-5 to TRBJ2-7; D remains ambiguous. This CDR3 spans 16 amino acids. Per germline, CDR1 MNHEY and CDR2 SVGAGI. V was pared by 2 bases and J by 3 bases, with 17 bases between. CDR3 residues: CASSYARMGSGYEQYF. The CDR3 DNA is TGTGCCAGCAGTTACGCACGTATGGGTAGTGGCTACGAGCAGTACTTC.

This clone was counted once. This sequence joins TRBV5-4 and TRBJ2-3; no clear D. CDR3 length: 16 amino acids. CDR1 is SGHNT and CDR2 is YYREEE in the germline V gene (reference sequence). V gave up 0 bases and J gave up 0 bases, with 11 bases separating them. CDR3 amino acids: CASSLEQLTSTDTQYF. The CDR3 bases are TGTGCCAGCAGCTTGGAACAGCTAACTAGCACAGATACGCAGTATTTT.

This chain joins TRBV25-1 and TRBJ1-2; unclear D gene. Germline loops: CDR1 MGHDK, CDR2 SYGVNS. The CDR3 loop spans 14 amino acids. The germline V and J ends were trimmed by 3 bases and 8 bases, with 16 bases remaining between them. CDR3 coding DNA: TGTGCCAGCAGTGATGCCCAGGCAGGTTTGGGCTACACCTTC. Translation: CASSDAQAGLGYTF.

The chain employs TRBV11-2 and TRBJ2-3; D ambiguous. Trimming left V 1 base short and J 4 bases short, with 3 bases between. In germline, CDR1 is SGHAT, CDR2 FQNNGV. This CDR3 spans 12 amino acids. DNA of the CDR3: TGTGCCAGCAGCTTAGCGGCAGATACGCAGTATTTT. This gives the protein CASSLAADTQYF.

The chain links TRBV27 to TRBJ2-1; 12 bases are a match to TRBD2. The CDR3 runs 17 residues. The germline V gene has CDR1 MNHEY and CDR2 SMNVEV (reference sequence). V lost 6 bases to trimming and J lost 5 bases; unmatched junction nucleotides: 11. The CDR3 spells CASSTSGRPRLHNEQFF. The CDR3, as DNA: TGTGCCAGCAGCACTAGCGGGAGGCCTCGTCTTCACAATGAGCAGTTCTTC.

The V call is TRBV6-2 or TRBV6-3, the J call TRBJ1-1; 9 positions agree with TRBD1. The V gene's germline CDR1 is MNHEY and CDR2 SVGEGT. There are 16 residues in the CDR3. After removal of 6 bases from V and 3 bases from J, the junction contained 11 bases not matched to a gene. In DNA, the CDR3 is TGTGCCAGCAGCTCTAGCCCGGGACAGGGCGACACTGAAGCTTTCTTT. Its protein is CASSSSPGQGDTEAFF.

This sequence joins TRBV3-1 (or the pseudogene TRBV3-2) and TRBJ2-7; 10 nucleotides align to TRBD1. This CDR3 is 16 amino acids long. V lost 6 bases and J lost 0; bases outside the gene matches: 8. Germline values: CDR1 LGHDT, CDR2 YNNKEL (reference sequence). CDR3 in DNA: TGTGCCAGCAGTCGACAGGGGGCGCAGAGCTCCTACGAGCAGTACTTC. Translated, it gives CASSRQGAQSSYEQYF.

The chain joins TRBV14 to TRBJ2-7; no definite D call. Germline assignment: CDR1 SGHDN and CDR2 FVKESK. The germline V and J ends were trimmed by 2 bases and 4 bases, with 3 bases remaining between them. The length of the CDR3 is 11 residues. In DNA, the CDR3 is TGTGCCAGCAGCCAACTTTACGAGCAGTACTTC. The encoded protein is CASSQLYEQYF.

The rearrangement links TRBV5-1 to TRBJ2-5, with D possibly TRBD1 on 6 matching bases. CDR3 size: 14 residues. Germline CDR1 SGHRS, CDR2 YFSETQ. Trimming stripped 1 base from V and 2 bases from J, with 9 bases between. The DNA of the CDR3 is TGCGCCAGCAGCTTGATTACAGGGCAAGAGACCCAGTACTTC. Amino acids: CASSLITGQETQYF.

The CDR3 region is CASSLGDRGHTF. The CDR3, as DNA: TGTGCCAGCAGCTTGGGGGACAGGGGGCACACCTTC. This chain links TRBV5-6 with TRBJ1-2; TRBD1 matches 12 bases. The CDR3 totals 12 residues. CDR1 and CDR2 from the germline V gene are SGHDT and YYEEEE. The V segment lost 0 bases and the J segment 12 bases; nucleotides outside the gene matches: 0. The full variable domain, completed using reference TRBV5-6 and TRBJ1-2, is DAGVTQSPTHLIKTRGQQVTLRCSPKSGHDTVSWYQQALGQGPQFIFQYYEEEERQRGNFPDRFSGHQFPNYSSELNVNALLLGDSALYLCASSLGDRGHTFGSGTRLTVV.

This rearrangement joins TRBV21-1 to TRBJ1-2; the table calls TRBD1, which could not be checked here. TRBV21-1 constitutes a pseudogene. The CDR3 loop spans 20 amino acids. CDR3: CASSKALFRWGQGETYGYTF. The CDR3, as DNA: TGTGCCAGCAGCAAAGCGCTTTTCCGTTGGGGACAGGGAGAGACCTATGGCTACACCTTC.

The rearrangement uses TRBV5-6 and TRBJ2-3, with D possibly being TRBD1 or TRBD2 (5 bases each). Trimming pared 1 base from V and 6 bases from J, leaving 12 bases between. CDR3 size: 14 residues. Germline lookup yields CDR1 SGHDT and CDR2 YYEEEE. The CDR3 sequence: CASSLSGRRDTQYF. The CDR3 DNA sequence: TGTGCCAGCAGCTTGTCAGGGAGAAGGGATACGCAGTATTTT.

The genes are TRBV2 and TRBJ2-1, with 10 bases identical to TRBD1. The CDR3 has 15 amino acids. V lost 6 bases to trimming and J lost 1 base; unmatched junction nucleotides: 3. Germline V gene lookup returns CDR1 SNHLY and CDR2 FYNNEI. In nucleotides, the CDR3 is TGTGCCAGCAGACCGGGACAGGGGTCCTACAATGAGCAGTTCTTC. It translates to CASRPGQGSYNEQFF. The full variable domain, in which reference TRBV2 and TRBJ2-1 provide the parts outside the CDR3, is EPEVTQTPSHQVTQMGQEVILRCVPISNHLYFYWYRQILGQKVEFLVSFYNNEISEKSEIFDDQFSVERPDGSNFTLKIRSTKLEDSAMYFCASRPGQGSYNEQFFGPGTRLTVL.